One sample yielded the 10 T cell receptor beta chains listed below, sequenced in a study of T cell responses to AZD1222 COVID-19 vaccine. Profiled with immunoSEQ multiplex PCR; TCRdb holds only in-frame clones, not every one. The profile shows over 150,000 clones, 80% to 90% of them singletons. Here the sequenced sample was peripheral blood, taken 28 days after the second AZD1222 dose. The source is an adult who received the AZD1222 COVID-19 vaccine.

V gene TRBV30 combines with J gene TRBJ1-6; 8 positions match TRBD1. J lost 5 bases, V lost 4 bases, and 10 bases had no gene match. In germline, CDR1 is GTSNPN, CDR2 SVGIG (reference sequence). This CDR3 has 16 amino acids. The CDR3 loop is CAWTPDRVGHNSPLHF. The CDR3 DNA sequence: TGTGCCTGGACCCCGGACAGGGTGGGACATAATTCACCCCTCCACTTT.

This clone was counted a single time. This chain links TRBV6-2 or TRBV6-3 with TRBJ1-2; 8 bases map to TRBD1. The CDR3 runs to 15 residues. Germline V gene lookup returns CDR1 MNHEY and CDR2 SVGEGT. Trimming cost V 2 bases and J 8 bases; bases outside gene matches: 10. CDR3 region: CASSYNQAGTGGYTF. CDR3 DNA: TGTGCCAGCAGTTACAATCAGGCCGGGACAGGAGGCTACACCTTC.

The chain links TRBV6-1 to TRBJ1-5; D uncertain. From germline, CDR1 is MNHNS and CDR2 SASEGT. This CDR3 spans 13 amino acids. The V gene lost 2 bases and the J gene lost 9 bases, with 11 bases spanning the gap. CDR3 protein: CASSETRPRPQHF. CDR3 DNA: TGTGCCAGCAGTGAAACTCGCCCAAGGCCCCAGCATTTT.

This rearrangement joins TRBV6-5 to TRBJ1-1; tentative D call: TRBD1 (6 bases). Germline V gene lookup returns CDR1 MNHEY and CDR2 SVGAGI. The V gene lost 7 bases and the J gene lost 5 bases, with 8 bases spanning the gap. This CDR3 contains 11 residues. The CDR3 reads CASTRGTEAFF. CDR3 sequence (DNA): TGTGCCAGCACTAGGGGGACTGAAGCTTTCTTT.

The J gene is TRBJ1-1, the V gene TRBV3-1 (or the pseudogene TRBV3-2), with D maybe TRBD1 (5 bases). Trimming removed 4 bases from V and 3 bases from J, with 12 bases in between. The CDR3 sequence is 14 residues long. Germline values: CDR1 LGHDT, CDR2 YNNKEL (reference sequence). The chain's CDR3 is CASSPWGGDTEAFF. The CDR3 DNA is TGTGCCAGCAGCCCCTGGGGGGGAGACACTGAAGCTTTCTTT.

The chain couples TRBV7-2 to TRBJ1-5; 7 nucleotides align to TRBD1. The CDR3 consists of 15 residues. V lost 4 bases and J lost 3; bases outside the gene matches: 6. Germline lookup yields CDR1 SGHTA and CDR2 FQGNSA. The CDR3 DNA reads as TGTGCCAGCAGCTCCTCAGGGGGAGTCAATCAGCCCCAGCATTTT. Residues: CASSSSGGVNQPQHF.

This clone has a handful of counts. This chain links TRBV7-2 with TRBJ1-2; 7 bases match TRBD1. The germline gives CDR1 SGHTA, CDR2 FQGNSA. This CDR3 contains 15 residues. With V trimmed by 5 bases and J by 7 bases, 13 bases remained unmatched. This CDR3 is CASSQDVGQGVGYTF. Here the CDR3 DNA reads TGTGCCAGCAGCCAAGACGTGGGTCAGGGGGTTGGCTACACCTTC.

The chain recombines TRBV7-2 with TRBJ2-7; 15 nucleotides line up with TRBD2. The V segment lost 5 bases and the J segment 6 bases; nucleotides outside the gene matches: 8. The CDR3 spans 16 residues. Per the germline V gene, CDR1 is SGHTA and CDR2 is FQGNSA. The CDR3 DNA sequence: TGTGCCAGCAGCCAGGGACTAGCGGGGGGAATAAGCGAGCAGTACTTC. Translating it yields CASSQGLAGGISEQYF.

CDR3: CASSLDFGRAYEQYF. CDR3 nucleotides: TGTGCCAGCAGCTTGGATTTCGGTCGAGCCTACGAGCAGTACTTC. V usage is TRBV5-5 and J usage is TRBJ2-7; D unclear. Trimming removed 0 bases from V and 2 bases from J, with 12 bases in between. Germline V gene data show CDR1 as SGHKS and CDR2 as YYEKEE (reference sequence). The CDR3 totals 15 residues.

CDR3 residues: CASSALGRGGSPLHF. In DNA, the CDR3 is TGTGCCAGCAGCGCCCTGGGCAGGGGGGGTTCACCCCTCCACTTT. The genes are TRBV6-2 or TRBV6-3 and TRBJ1-6, with TRBD1 identical over 7 bases. The CDR3 loop spans 15 amino acids. The ends lost 6 bases at V and 9 bases at J; junction bases unmatched: 11. Germline values: CDR1 MNHEY, CDR2 SVGEGT.